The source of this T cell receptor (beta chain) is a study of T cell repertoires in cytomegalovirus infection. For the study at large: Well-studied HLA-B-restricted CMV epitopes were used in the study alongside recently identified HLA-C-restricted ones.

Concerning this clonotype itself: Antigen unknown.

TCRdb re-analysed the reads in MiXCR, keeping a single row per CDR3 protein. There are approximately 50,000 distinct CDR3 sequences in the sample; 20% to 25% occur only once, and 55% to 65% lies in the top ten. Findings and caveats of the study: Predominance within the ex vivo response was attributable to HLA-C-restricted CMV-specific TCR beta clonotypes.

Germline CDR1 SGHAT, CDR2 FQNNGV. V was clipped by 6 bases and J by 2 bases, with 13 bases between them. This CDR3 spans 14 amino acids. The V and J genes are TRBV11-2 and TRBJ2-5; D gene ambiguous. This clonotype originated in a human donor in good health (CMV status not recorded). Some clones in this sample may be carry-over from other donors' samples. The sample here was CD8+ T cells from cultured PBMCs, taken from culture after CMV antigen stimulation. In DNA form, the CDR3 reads TGTGCCAGCAGGGATAGAGAGGTACAAGAGACCCAGTACTTC. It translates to CASRDREVQETQYF.